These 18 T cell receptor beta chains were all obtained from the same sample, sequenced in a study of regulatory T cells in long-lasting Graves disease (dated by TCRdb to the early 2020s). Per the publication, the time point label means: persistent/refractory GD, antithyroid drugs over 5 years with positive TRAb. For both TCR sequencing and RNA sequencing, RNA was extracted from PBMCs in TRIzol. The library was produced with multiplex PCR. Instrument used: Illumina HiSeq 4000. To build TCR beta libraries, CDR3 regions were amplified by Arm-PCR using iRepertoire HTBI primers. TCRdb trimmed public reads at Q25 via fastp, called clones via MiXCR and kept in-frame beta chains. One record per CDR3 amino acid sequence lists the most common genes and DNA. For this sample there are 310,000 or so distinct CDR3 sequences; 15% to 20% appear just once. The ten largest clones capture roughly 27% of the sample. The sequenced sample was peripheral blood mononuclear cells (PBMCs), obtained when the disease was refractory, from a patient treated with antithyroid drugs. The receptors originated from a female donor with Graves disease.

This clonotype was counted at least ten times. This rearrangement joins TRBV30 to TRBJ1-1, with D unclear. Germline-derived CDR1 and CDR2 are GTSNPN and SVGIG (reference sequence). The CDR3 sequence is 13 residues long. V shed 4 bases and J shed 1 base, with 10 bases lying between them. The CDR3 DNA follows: TGTGCCTGGAATGAGCTCCGGAACACTGAAGCTTTCTTT. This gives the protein CAWNELRNTEAFF.

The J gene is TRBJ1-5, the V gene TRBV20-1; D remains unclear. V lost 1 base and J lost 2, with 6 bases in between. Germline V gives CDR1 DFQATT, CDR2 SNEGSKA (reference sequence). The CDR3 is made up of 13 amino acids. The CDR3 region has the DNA TGCAGTGCTAGAGCCAGCGGCAATCAGCCCCAGCATTTT. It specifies CSARASGNQPQHF.

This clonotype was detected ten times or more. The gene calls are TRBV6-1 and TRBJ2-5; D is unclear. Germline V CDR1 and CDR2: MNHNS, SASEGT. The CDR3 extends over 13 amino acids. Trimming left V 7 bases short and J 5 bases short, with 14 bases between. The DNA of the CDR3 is TGTGCCAGCATAGGCCCTCCCGTGGAGACCCAGTACTTC. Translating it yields CASIGPPVETQYF.

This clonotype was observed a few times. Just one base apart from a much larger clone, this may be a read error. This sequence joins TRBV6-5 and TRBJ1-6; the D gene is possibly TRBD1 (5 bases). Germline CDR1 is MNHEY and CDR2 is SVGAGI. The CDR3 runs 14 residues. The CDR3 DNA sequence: TGTGCCAGCAGTTACAGGGGTTATAATCCACCCCTCCACTTT. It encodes CASSYRGYNPPLHF.

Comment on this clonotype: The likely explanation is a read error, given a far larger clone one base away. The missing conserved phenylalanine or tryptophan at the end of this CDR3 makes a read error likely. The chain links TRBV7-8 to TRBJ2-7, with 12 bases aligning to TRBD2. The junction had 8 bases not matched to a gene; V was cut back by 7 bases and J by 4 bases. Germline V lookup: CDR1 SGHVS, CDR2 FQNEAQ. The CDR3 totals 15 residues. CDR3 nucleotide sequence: TGTGCCAGCACAACCGGACTAGCGGGGTCTTACGAGCAGTACCTC. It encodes CASTTGLAGSYEQYL.

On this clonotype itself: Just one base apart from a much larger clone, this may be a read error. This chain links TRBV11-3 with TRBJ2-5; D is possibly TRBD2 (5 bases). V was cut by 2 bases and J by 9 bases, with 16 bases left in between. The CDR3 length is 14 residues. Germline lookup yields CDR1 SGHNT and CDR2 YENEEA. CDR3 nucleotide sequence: TGTGCCAGCAGCTTATCGCTAGGTGCGGAGGCCCAGTACTTC. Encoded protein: CASSLSLGAEAQYF.

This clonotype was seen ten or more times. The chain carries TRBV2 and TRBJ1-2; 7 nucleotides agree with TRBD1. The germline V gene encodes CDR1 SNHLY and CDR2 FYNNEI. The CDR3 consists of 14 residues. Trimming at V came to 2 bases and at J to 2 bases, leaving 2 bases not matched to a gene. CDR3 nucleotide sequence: TGTGCCAGCAGTGAACGGGGACAGAACTATGGCTACACCTTC. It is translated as CASSERGQNYGYTF.

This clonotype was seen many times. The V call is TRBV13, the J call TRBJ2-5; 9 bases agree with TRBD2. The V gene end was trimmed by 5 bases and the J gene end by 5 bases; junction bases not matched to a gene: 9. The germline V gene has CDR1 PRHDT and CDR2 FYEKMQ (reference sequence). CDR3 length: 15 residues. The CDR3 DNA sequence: TGTGCCAGCAGCAACCGCGGGGGGGCTCGGGAGACCCAGTACTTC. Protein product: CASSNRGGARETQYF.

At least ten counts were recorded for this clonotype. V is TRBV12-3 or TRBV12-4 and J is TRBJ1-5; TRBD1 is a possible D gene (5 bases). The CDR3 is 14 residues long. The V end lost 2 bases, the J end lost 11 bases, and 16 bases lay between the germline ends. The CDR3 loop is CASSLRQSFSTQHF. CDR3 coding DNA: TGTGCCAGCAGTTTAAGACAGAGTTTCTCGACCCAGCATTTT.

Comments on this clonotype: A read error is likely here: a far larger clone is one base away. The CDR3 here is CASSFVTSGTYEQYF. The CDR3 nucleotides are TGTGCCAGCAGTTTCGTGACTAGCGGGACCTACGAGCAGTACTTC. The V gene is TRBV6-9, the J gene TRBJ2-7; TRBD2 aligns across 11 bases. The CDR3 totals 15 residues. CDR1 is MNHGY, CDR2 SVAAGI, per germline. V lost 4 bases, J lost 2 bases, and 4 bases stayed unmatched.

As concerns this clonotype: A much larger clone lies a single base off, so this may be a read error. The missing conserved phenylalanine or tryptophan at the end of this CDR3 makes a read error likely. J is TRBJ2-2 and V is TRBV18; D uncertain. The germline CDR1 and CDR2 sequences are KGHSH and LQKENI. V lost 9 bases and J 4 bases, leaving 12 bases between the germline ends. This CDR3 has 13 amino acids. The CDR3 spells CARTSQSTGELFS. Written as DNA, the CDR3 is TGTGCCAGGACGTCGCAATCCACCGGGGAGCTGTTTTCT.

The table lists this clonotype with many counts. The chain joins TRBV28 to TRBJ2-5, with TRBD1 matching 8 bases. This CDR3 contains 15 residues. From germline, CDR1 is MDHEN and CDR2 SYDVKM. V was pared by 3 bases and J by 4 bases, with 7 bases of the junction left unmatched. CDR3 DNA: TGTGCCAGCAGTTTTTTGGGCGGGACAGGAGAGACCCAGTACTTC. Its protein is CASSFLGGTGETQYF. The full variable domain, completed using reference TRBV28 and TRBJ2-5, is DVKVTQSSRYLVKRTGEKVFLECVQDMDHENMFWYRQDPGLGLRLIYFSYDVKMKEKGDIPEGYSVSREKKERFSLILESASTNQTSMYLCASSFLGGTGETQYFGPGTRLLVL.

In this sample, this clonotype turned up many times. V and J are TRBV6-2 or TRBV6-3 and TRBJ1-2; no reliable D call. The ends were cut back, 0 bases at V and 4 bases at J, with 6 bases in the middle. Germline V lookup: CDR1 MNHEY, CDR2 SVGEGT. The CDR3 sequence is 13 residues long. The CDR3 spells CASSYSGPYGYTF. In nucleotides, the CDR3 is TGTGCCAGCAGTTACTCGGGCCCCTATGGCTACACCTTC.

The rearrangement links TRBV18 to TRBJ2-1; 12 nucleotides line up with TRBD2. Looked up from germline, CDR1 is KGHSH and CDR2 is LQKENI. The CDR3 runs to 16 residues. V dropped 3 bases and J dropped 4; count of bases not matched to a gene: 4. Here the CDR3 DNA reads TGTGCCAGCTCACCGGTTACTAGCGGGGGGTACAATGAGCAGTTCTTC. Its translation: CASSPVTSGGYNEQFF.

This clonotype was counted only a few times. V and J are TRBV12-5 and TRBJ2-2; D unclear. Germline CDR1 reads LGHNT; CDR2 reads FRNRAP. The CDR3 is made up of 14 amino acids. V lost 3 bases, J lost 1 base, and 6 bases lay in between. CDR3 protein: CASGFSGNTGELFF. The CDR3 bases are TGTGCTAGTGGTTTCTCGGGGAACACCGGGGAGCTGTTTTTT.

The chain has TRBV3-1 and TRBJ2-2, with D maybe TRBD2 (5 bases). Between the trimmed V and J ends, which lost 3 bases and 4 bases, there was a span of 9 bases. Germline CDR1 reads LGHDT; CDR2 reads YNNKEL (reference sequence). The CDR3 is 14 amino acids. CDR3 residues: CASSQVAGTGELFF. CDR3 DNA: TGTGCCAGCAGCCAGGTCGCGGGCACCGGGGAGCTGTTTTTT.

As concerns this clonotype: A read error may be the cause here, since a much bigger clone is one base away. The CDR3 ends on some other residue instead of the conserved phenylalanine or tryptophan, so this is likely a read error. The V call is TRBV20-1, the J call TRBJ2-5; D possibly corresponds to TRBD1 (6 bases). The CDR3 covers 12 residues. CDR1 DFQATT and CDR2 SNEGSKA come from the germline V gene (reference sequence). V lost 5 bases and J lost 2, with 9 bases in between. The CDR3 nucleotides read TGCAGTGCTCCGGACAGACAAGAGACCCAGTACTCC. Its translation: CSAPDRQETQYS.

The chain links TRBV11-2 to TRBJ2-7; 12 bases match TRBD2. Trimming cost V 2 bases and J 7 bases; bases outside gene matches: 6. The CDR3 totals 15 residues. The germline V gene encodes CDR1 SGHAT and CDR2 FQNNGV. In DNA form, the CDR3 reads TGTGCCAGCAGCTTACTAGCGGGAGGGCTGGAGGAGCAGTACTTC. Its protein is CASSLLAGGLEEQYF.